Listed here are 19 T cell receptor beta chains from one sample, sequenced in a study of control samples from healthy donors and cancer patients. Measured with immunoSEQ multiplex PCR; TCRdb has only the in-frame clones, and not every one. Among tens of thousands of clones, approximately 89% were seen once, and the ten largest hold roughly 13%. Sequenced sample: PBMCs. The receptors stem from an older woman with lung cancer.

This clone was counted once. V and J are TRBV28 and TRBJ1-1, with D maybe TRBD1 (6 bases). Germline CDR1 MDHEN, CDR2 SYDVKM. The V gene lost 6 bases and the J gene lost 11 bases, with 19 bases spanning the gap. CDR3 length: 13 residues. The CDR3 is CASSPPGTRGAFF. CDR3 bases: TGTGCCAGCAGCCCACCGGGGACAAGGGGGGCTTTCTTT.

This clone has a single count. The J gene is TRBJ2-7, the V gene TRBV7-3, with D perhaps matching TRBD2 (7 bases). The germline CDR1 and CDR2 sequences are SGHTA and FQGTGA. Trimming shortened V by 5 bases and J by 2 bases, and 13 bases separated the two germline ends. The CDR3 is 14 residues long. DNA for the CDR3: TGTGCCAGCAGCGTACAGGGAGGGCCCTACGAGCAGTACTTC. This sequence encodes CASSVQGGPYEQYF.

The CDR3 bases are TGTGCCAGCAGCTTAGGGACATACTATGGCTACACCTTC. Amino acids: CASSLGTYYGYTF. This chain links TRBV7-9 with TRBJ1-2, with D maybe TRBD1 (5 bases). The CDR3 contains 13 residues. Trimming cost V 1 base and J 3 bases, with 6 bases left between them. Germline V CDR1 and CDR2: SEHNR, FQNEAQ (reference sequence).

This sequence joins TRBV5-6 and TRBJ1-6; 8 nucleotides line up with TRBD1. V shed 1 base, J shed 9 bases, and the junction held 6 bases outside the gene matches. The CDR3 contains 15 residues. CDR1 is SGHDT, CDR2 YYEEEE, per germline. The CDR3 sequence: CASSLSQGTGSPLHF. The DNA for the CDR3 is TGTGCCAGCAGCTTGAGTCAGGGGACAGGTTCACCCCTCCACTTT.

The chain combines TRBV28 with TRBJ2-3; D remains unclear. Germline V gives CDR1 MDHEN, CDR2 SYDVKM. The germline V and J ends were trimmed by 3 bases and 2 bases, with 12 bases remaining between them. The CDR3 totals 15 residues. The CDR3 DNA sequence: TGTGCCAGCAGTTTTGGCGGAGACTTCACAGATACGCAGTATTTT. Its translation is CASSFGGDFTDTQYF.

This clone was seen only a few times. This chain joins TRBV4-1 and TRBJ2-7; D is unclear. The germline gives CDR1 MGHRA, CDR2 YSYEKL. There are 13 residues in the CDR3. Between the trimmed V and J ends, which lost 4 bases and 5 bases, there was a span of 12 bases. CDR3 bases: TGCGCCAGCAGCCTCGTTCTAGTGAACGAGCAGTACTTC. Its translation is CASSLVLVNEQYF.

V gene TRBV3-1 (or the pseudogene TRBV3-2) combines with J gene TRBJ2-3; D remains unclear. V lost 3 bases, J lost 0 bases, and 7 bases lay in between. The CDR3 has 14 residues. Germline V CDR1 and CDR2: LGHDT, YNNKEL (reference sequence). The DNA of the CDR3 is TGTGCCAGCAGCCAGAACCCTAGCACAGATACGCAGTATTTT. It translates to CASSQNPSTDTQYF.

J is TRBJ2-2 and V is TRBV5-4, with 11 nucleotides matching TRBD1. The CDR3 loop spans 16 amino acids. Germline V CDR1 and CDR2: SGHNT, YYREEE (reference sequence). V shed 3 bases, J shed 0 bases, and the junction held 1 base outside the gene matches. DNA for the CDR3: TGTGCCAGCAGCTGGGACAGGGGGACGAACACCGGGGAGCTGTTTTTT. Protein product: CASSWDRGTNTGELFF.

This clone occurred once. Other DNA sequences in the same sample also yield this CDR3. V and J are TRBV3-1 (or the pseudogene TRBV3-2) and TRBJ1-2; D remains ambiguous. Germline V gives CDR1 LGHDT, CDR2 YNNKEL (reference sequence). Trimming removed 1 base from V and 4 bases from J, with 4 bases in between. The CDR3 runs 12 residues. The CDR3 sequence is CASSQAGYGYTF. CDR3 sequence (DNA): TGTGCCAGCAGCCAAGCCGGCTATGGCTACACCTTC.

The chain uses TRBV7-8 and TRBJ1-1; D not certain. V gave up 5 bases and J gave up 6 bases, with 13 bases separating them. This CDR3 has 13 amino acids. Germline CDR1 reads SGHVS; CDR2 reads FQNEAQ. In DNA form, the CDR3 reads TGTGCCAGCAGCCCCGGGGAGATAGCTGAAGCTTTCTTT. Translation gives CASSPGEIAEAFF.

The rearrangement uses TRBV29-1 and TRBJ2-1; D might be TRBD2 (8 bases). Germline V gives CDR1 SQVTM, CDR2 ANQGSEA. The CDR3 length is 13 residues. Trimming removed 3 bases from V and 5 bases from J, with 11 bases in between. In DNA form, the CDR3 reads TGCAGCGTTGATAGCGGGACAGACAATGAGCAGTTCTTC. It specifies CSVDSGTDNEQFF.

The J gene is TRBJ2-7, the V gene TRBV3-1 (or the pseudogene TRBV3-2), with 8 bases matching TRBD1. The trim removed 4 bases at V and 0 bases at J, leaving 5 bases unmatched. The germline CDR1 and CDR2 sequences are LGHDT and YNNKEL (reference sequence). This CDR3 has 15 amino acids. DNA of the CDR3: TGTGCCAGCAGCCTCCAGGGGGCAAGCTCCTACGAGCAGTACTTC. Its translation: CASSLQGASSYEQYF.

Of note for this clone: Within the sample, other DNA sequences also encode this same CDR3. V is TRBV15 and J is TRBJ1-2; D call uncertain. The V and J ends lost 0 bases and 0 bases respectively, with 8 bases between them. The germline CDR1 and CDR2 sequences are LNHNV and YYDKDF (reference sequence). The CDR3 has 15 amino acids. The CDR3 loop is CATSRDRGANYGYTF. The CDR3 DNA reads TGTGCCACCAGCAGAGATCGCGGTGCTAACTATGGCTACACCTTC.

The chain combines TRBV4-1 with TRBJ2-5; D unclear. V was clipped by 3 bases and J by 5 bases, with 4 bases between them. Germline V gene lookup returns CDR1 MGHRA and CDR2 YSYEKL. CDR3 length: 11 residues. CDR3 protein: CASSHAETQYF. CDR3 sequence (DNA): TGCGCCAGCAGCCACGCGGAGACCCAGTACTTC.

The CDR3 protein is CASSQSATGGEKLFF. Written as DNA, the CDR3 is TGTGCCAGCAGCCAATCAGCGACAGGGGGAGAAAAACTGTTTTTT. The chain is built from TRBV16 and TRBJ1-4; 9 nucleotides agree with TRBD1. This CDR3 region has 15 residues. Germline trimming cut 0 bases from V and 8 bases from J; bases unmatched to any gene: 4. CDR1 is KGHSY, CDR2 FQNENV, per germline.

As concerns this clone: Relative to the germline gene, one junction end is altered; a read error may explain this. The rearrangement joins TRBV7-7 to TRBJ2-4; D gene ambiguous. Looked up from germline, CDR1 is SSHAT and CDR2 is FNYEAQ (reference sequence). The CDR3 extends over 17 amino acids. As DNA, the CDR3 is TGTGCTAGCAGCTTACCCACCTTCCGGTTAGCCAAAAACATTCAGTACTTC. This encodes CASSLPTFRLAKNIQYF.

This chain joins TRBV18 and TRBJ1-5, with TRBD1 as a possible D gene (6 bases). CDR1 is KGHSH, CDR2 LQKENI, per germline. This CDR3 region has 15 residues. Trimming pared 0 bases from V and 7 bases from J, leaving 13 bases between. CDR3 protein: CASSPPGQGMQPQHF. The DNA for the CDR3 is TGTGCCAGCTCACCACCGGGTCAGGGGATGCAGCCCCAGCATTTT.

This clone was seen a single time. The CDR3 spells CASSRQGEAFF. Written as DNA, the CDR3 is TGTGCCAGCAGCCGACAGGGAGAAGCTTTCTTT. This rearrangement joins TRBV6-6 to TRBJ1-1, with TRBD1 identical over 7 bases. Losses at the gene ends were 6 bases for V and 8 bases for J; bases not matched to a gene: 3. CDR3 size: 11 residues. In germline, CDR1 is MNHNY, CDR2 SVGAGI (reference sequence).

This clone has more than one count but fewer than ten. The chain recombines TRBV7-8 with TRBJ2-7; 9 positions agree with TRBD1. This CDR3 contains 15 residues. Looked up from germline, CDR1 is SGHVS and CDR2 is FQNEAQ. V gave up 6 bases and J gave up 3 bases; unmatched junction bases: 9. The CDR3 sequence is CASSLTRDRDYEQYF. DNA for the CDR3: TGTGCCAGCAGTCTCACCCGGGACAGGGACTACGAGCAGTACTTC.